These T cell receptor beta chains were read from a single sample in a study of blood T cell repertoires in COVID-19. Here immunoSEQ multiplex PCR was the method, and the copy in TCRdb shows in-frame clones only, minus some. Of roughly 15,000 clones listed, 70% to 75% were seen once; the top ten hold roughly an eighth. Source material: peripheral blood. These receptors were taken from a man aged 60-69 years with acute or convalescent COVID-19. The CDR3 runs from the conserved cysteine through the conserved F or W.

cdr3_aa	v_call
CASIPAKGDTGELFF	TRBV6-5
CASSVFGGAQQETQYF	TRBV9
CASSVDSSTNEKLFF	TRBV9
CASSPGLAGDGTGELFF	TRBV7-2
CASSPGLAGDGEQYF	TRBV7-7
CASSISSGTGGYGYTF	TRBV9
CASSSREGLSTDTQYF	TRBV7-6
CATKLGTGDREQYF	TRBV6-5
CASSGRTSGSLYNEQFF	TRBV5-8
CASSSLDRVPGELFF	TRBV7-2
CASSLARAEFEQYF	TRBV5-6
CASSQVDMGLVGTNEQFF	TRBV4-1
CATSTWDSHSGNTIYF	TRBV15
CASSVYGTGDEKLFF	TRBV19
CASSRTSGGGEQYF	TRBV4-3
CASSFGRATTTNSPLHF	TRBV27
CASSLGTNNYGYTF	TRBV11-1
CAWSVAQGLDGYTF	TRBV30
CASSQVGQESYEQYF	TRBV4-3
CAWTHSKSNNSPLHF	TRBV30
CASSQGTGSNTIYF	TRBV4-3
CASNLGGLAGSTDTQYF	TRBV5-1
CASSVEGLAGGSWDNEQFF	TRBV9
CASSLPGFFPYNEQFF	TRBV23-1
CASSGLAGYNEQFF	TRBV2
CASSGWSASGRPSTDTQYF	TRBV6-1
CASRRTGTAGTEAFF	TRBV14
CATSRELNTEAFF	TRBV15
CASSTGAPGTDTQYF	TRBV19
CASSPIQGPTNEKLFF	TRBV4-3
CAWSVPVTRNEQFF	TRBV30
CAWGQGARLKDSPLHF	TRBV30
CASNLLSRGGTQYF	TRBV7-8
CASSQDGTGGPSTDTQYF	TRBV4-1
CASSRLGGGGGTEAFF	TRBV3-1/TRBV3-2
CASSSSYEQYF	TRBV5-1
CASSGEGDSPLHF	TRBV10-2
CASSQVSGGGVYEQYF	TRBV4-1
CASSYDRREKLFF	TRBV6-5
CAWRLDRTSYEQYF	TRBV30
CASSLGGAGGGSPLHF	TRBV5-4
CASSSRNWRVYGYTF	TRBV7-2